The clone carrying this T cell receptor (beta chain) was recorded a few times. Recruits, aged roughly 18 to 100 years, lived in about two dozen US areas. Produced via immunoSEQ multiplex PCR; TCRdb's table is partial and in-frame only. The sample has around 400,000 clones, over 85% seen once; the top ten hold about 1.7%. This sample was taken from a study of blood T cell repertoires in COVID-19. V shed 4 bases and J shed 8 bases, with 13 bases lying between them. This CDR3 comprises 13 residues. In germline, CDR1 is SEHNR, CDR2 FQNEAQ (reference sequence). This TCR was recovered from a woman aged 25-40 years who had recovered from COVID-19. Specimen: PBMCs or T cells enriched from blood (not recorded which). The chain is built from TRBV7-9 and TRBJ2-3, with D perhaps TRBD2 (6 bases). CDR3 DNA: TGTGCCAGCAGCTATACGGACTATGCTACGCAGTATTTT. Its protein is CASSYTDYATQYF.